The 26 T cell receptor beta chains in this list originate from one sample, sequenced in a study of early T cells in non-severe SARS-CoV-2 infection. TCRdb used MiXCR to reprocess the 5' RACE reads, holding one entry per CDR3 protein. The sample yields some 62,000 distinct CDR3 sequences, roughly 8.8% seen once. The specimen sequenced was whole blood. These receptor sequences come from an adult who was a healthcare worker with PCR-confirmed SARS-CoV-2 infection or an uninfected control (not recorded which).

The chain is built from TRBV14 and TRBJ1-1, with D unclear. Trimming cost V 4 bases and J 3 bases, with 12 bases left between them. Looked up from germline, CDR1 is SGHDN and CDR2 is FVKESK. The CDR3 sequence is 14 residues long. CDR3 amino acids: CASSRWSGDTEAFF. DNA for the CDR3: TGTGCCAGCAGCCGGTGGAGCGGGGACACTGAAGCTTTCTTT.

This clonotype was seen many times. V is TRBV20-1 and J is TRBJ1-2, with 8 bases lining up with TRBD1. V lost 6 bases to trimming and J lost 0 bases; unmatched junction nucleotides: 15. Germline values: CDR1 DFQATT, CDR2 SNEGSKA (reference sequence). The CDR3 is 17 residues long. CDR3 loop: CSAIGPTGVRANYGYTF. CDR3 coding DNA: TGCAGTGCCATAGGACCGACAGGGGTTCGGGCTAACTATGGCTACACCTTC.

This clonotype was seen more than once but under ten times. The rearrangement links TRBV1 to TRBJ2-7; TRBD1 reflects the table's D call only, with no check against the DNA. TRBV1 is reported as a pseudogene. The CDR3 runs to 14 residues. CDR3 region: CTSSHNPTGDEQYV. As DNA, the CDR3 is TGCACCAGCAGCCATAACCCGACAGGGGACGAGCAGTACGTC.

This clonotype was seen repeatedly, ten times or more. V and J are TRBV21-1 and TRBJ2-2; the D call of TRBD2 is as the table states it, not checked on the DNA. TRBV21-1 is a listed pseudogene. The CDR3 has 16 amino acids. CDR3 bases: TGTGCCAGCAGCAATCAAACTAGCGCGAACACCGGGGAGCTGTTTTTT. This gives the protein CASSNQTSANTGELFF.

The V call is TRBV4-1, the J call TRBJ1-6; 12 nucleotides align to TRBD1. The length of the CDR3 is 18 residues. Trimming removed 0 bases from V and 0 bases from J; junction bases left unmatched: 0. Germline CDR1 MGHRA, CDR2 YSYEKL. The CDR3 sequence: CASSQEGQGASYNSPLHF. The CDR3 bases are TGCGCCAGCAGCCAAGAGGGACAGGGGGCCTCCTATAATTCACCCCTCCACTTT.

Ten or more counts support this clonotype. This chain joins TRBV2 and TRBJ2-2; 8 bases fit TRBD1. The CDR3 extends over 14 amino acids. Germline assignment: CDR1 SNHLY and CDR2 FYNNEI. Unmatched junction bases numbered 3, after V lost 4 bases and J lost 5 bases. The CDR3: CASSAQGGTGELFF. The CDR3 DNA is TGTGCCAGCAGTGCACAGGGGGGTACCGGGGAGCTGTTTTTT.

This clonotype appeared a few times. The chain couples TRBV5-1 to TRBJ1-1; TRBD1 agrees at 7 bases. Unmatched junction bases numbered 4, after V lost 5 bases and J lost 3 bases. Per the germline V gene, CDR1 is SGHRS and CDR2 is YFSETQ. This CDR3 comprises 13 residues. The CDR3 sequence is CASRSGTDTEAFF. The CDR3 region has the DNA TGCGCCAGCAGGTCTGGGACAGACACTGAAGCTTTCTTT.

The chain couples TRBV7-8 to TRBJ2-3, with TRBD1 as a possible D gene (6 bases). The CDR3 totals 14 residues. Germline V gives CDR1 SGHVS, CDR2 FQNEAQ. V was pared by 3 bases and J by 6 bases, with 13 bases between. The CDR3 region is CASSFKQGIDTQYF. In DNA form, the CDR3 reads TGTGCCAGCAGCTTTAAACAGGGAATTGATACGCAGTATTTT.

The chain employs TRBV7-2 and TRBJ2-1; no firm D call. Germline V CDR1 and CDR2: SGHTA, FQGNSA. V lost 1 base to trimming and J lost 5 bases, with 12 bases between them. The CDR3 covers 15 residues. The CDR3 reads CASSLGLFSHNEQFF. Here the CDR3 DNA reads TGTGCCAGCAGCTTAGGGCTGTTCAGCCACAATGAGCAGTTCTTC.

This sequence joins TRBV9 and TRBJ2-3; D uncertain. The germline gives CDR1 SGDLS, CDR2 YYNGEE. Between the trimmed V and J ends, which lost 0 bases and 4 bases, there was a span of 9 bases. CDR3 length: 14 residues. CDR3: CASSVERPADTQYF. The CDR3 DNA reads TGTGCCAGCAGCGTAGAACGACCGGCAGATACGCAGTATTTT.

This clonotype was observed at least ten times. The rearrangement uses TRBV7-2 and TRBJ2-1; 10 bases line up with TRBD2. Trimming removed 1 base from V and 14 bases from J; junction bases left unmatched: 8. The CDR3 is 14 amino acids. CDR1 is SGHTA and CDR2 is FQGNSA in the germline V gene. The CDR3 region has the DNA TGTGCCAGCAGCTTAGTGGGGACTAGCGAGCGCAAGTTCTTC. Translation gives CASSLVGTSERKFF.

In this sample, this clonotype turned up many times. V is TRBV6-1 and J is TRBJ1-2, with unresolved D. V lost 1 base to trimming and J lost 5 bases, with 14 bases between them. The CDR3 loop spans 15 amino acids. Germline CDR1 and CDR2: MNHNS and SASEGT. The CDR3 region is CASSEGLGGGYGYTF. In DNA, the CDR3 is TGTGCCAGCAGTGAAGGGCTAGGTGGAGGGTATGGCTACACCTTC.

V is TRBV5-4 and J is TRBJ1-4; tentatively, D is TRBD1 (5 bases). V lost 4 bases and J 7 bases, leaving 14 bases between the germline ends. The CDR3 runs to 14 residues. The germline gives CDR1 SGHNT, CDR2 YYREEE (reference sequence). CDR3 sequence: CASSLGGAGEKLFF. The CDR3 coding sequence is TGTGCCAGCAGCCTTGGAGGGGCCGGTGAAAAACTGTTTTTT.

This clonotype was observed a few times. Mismatch with germline at one junction end may stem from a read error. This chain links TRBV7-2 with TRBJ1-4; D is ambiguous. CDR1 and CDR2 from the germline V gene are SGHTA and FQGNSA. This CDR3 region has 14 residues. The CDR3 here is CASRQTGLSEKLFF. CDR3 DNA: TGTGCCAGCAGACAAACCGGACTTTCTGAAAAATTGTTTTTT.

This clonotype was seen repeatedly, ten times or more. The rearrangement uses TRBV20-1 and TRBJ1-2; maybe TRBD1 (5 bases). Trimming stripped 3 bases from V and 3 bases from J, with 14 bases between. This CDR3 contains 14 residues. Germline V lookup: CDR1 DFQATT, CDR2 SNEGSKA (reference sequence). For the CDR3, the DNA is TGCAGTGCTAGTGCCGGACATGAGGACTATGGCTACACCTTC. It encodes CSASAGHEDYGYTF.

Many counts were recorded for this clonotype. V usage is TRBV12-3 or TRBV12-4 and J usage is TRBJ2-3; D unresolved. Trimming pared 8 bases from V and 4 bases from J, leaving 7 bases between. The CDR3 has 11 amino acids. The DNA for the CDR3 is TGTGCCAGCGTGGTTTCAGATACGCAGTATTTT. Encoded protein: CASVVSDTQYF.

This clonotype was observed a few times. The chain links TRBV20-1 to TRBJ2-2, with a possible D match to TRBD2 (5 bases). The V end was cut by 2 bases, the J end by 3 bases, with 13 bases between. This CDR3 is built from 15 residues. Germline CDR1 is DFQATT and CDR2 is SNEGSKA (reference sequence). Written as DNA, the CDR3 is TGCAGTGCTAGAAAACCGGGAACCTACACCGGGGAGCTGTTTTTT. Translation: CSARKPGTYTGELFF.

This clonotype was recorded a few times. The V gene is TRBV7-9, the J gene TRBJ1-2; 7 bases are a match to TRBD1. The length of the CDR3 is 14 residues. The trim removed 6 bases at V and 5 bases at J, leaving 9 bases unmatched. CDR1 is SEHNR and CDR2 is FQNEAQ in the germline V gene (reference sequence). CDR3 in amino acids: CASSSETGFYGYTF. The CDR3 coding sequence is TGTGCCAGCAGTTCCGAGACAGGGTTTTATGGCTACACCTTC.

In its sample, this clonotype was seen many times. The chain carries TRBV12-3 or TRBV12-4 and TRBJ2-2; D is undetermined. The CDR3 covers 11 residues. The germline V and J ends were trimmed by 5 bases and 6 bases, with 4 bases remaining between them. The CDR3: CASSESGELFF. CDR3 nucleotide sequence: TGTGCCAGCAGTGAATCCGGGGAGCTGTTTTTT.

The chain combines TRBV6-6 with TRBJ2-7, with TRBD1 identical over 7 bases. Germline assignment: CDR1 MNHNY and CDR2 SVGAGI (reference sequence). V was clipped by 5 bases and J by 3 bases; unmatched bases: 7. This CDR3 has 14 residues. The CDR3 protein is CASSVGQTHYEQYV. The CDR3, as DNA: TGTGCCAGCAGTGTGGGACAGACCCACTACGAGCAGTACGTC.

The rearrangement links TRBV7-2 to TRBJ2-3; D not resolved. V was pared by 3 bases and J by 1 base, with 5 bases between. The length of the CDR3 is 13 residues. Germline assignment: CDR1 SGHTA and CDR2 FQGNSA. Here the CDR3 reads CASSFYGTDTQYF. The CDR3 DNA sequence: TGTGCCAGCAGCTTTTACGGCACAGATACGCAGTATTTT.

This clonotype has more than one count but fewer than ten. The chain is built from TRBV12-3 or TRBV12-4 and TRBJ2-1; D is possibly TRBD2 (6 bases). This CDR3 is built from 16 residues. The germline V and J ends were trimmed by 4 bases and 0 bases, with 13 bases remaining between them. CDR3 amino acids: CASSWGVVPSYNEQFF. DNA for the CDR3: TGTGCCAGCAGTTGGGGGGTAGTCCCCTCCTACAATGAGCAGTTCTTC.

Only a few counts were recorded for this clonotype. The genes are TRBV14 and TRBJ2-7, with 11 bases that match TRBD1. Germline V gene lookup returns CDR1 SGHDN and CDR2 FVKESK. With V trimmed by 5 bases and J by 3 bases, 18 bases remained unmatched. This CDR3 spans 19 amino acids. CDR3 in amino acids: CASSITVPGTGGGGYEQYV. The CDR3 coding sequence is TGTGCCAGCAGCATTACTGTTCCCGGGACAGGGGGAGGGGGCTACGAGCAGTACGTC.

This clonotype was picked up many times. The J gene is TRBJ1-2, the V gene TRBV6-5; a possible D gene is TRBD1 (6 bases). CDR1 is MNHEY, CDR2 SVGAGI, per germline. Trimming took off 10 bases at V and 7 bases at J, with 16 bases between the two ends. This CDR3 contains 12 residues. CDR3 in DNA: TGTGCCACCAAGGGGGGGCTTAGTGGCTACACCTTC. It codes for CATKGGLSGYTF.

This clonotype showed up just a few times. This chain uses TRBV4-1 with TRBJ2-3, with D perhaps TRBD1 (5 bases). The length of the CDR3 is 15 residues. V was clipped by 4 bases and J by 5 bases, with 16 bases between them. CDR1 MGHRA and CDR2 YSYEKL come from the germline V gene. The CDR3, as DNA: TGCGCCAGCAGCCTTAGAACCCGGACACGAGATACGCAGTATTTT. Translated, it gives CASSLRTRTRDTQYF.

In its sample, this clonotype was seen a few times. This sequence joins TRBV20-1 and TRBJ2-3, with 10 bases aligning to TRBD2. This CDR3 comprises 16 residues. The ends lost 5 bases at V and 0 bases at J; junction bases unmatched: 8. Germline-derived CDR1 and CDR2 are DFQATT and SNEGSKA (reference sequence). CDR3 sequence reads: CSAGSTSGESTDTQYF. In nucleotides, the CDR3 is TGCAGTGCTGGTTCAACTAGCGGGGAAAGCACAGATACGCAGTATTTT.